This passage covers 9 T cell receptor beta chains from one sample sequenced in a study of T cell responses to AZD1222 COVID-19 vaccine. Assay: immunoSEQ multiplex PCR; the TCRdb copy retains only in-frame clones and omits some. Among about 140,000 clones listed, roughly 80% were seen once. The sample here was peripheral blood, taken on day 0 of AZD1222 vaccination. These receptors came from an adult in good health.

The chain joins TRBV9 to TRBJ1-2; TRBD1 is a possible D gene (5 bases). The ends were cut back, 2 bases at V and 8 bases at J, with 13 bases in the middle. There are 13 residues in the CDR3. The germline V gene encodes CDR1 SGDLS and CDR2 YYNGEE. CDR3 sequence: CASSVGGTSGYTF. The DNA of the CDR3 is TGTGCCAGCAGCGTGGGGGGGACCTCGGGCTACACCTTC.

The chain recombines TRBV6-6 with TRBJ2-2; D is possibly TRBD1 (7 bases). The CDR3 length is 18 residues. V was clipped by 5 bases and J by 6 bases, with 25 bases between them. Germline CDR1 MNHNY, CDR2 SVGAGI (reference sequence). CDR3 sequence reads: CASSPPGTVVWEAGELFF. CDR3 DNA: TGTGCCAGCAGTCCACCCGGGACAGTCGTTTGGGAGGCCGGGGAGCTGTTTTTT.

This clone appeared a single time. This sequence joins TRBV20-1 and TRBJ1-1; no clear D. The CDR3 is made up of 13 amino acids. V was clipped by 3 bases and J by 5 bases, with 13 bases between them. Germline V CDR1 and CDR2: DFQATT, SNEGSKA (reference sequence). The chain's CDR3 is CSASYAVRTEAFF. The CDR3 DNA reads TGCAGTGCTAGTTACGCCGTGAGAACTGAAGCTTTCTTT.

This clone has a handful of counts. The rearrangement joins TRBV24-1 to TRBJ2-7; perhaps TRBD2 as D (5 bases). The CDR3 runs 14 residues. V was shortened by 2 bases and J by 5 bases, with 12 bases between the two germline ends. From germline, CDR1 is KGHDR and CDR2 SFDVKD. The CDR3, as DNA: TGTGCCACCAGTGATTCCGCTCGGGGTCACGAGCAGTACTTC. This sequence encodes CATSDSARGHEQYF.

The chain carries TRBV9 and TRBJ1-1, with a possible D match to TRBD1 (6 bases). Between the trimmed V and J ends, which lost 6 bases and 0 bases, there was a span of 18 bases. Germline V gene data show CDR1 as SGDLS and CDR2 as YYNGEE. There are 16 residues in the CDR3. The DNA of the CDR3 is TGTGCCAGCACGACTAGGAGGGACACGGTGAACACTGAAGCTTTCTTT. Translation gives CASTTRRDTVNTEAFF.

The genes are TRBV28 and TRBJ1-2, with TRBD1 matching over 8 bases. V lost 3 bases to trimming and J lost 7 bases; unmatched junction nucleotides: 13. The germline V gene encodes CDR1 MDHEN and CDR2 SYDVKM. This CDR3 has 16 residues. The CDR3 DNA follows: TGTGCCAGCAGTTTTGACAGGGGTTTATTGATAGGTGGCTACACCTTC. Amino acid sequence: CASSFDRGLLIGGYTF.

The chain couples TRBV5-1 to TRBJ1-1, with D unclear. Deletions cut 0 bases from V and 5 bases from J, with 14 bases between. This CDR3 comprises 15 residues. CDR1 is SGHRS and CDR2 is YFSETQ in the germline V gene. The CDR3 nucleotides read TGCGCCAGCAGCTTGGTTTCGCCGGATCAGACTGAAGCTTTCTTT. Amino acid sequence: CASSLVSPDQTEAFF.

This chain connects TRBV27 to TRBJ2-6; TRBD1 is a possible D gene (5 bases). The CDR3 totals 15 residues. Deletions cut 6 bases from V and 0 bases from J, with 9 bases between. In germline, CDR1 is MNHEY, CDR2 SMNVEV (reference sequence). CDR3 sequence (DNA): TGTGCCAGCAGCCGGACACTCTCTGGGGCCAACGTCCTGACTTTC. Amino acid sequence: CASSRTLSGANVLTF.

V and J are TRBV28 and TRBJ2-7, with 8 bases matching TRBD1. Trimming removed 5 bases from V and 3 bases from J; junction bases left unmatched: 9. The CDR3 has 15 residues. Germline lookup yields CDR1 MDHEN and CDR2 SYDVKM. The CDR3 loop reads CASSPPDRALYEQYF. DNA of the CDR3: TGTGCCAGCAGTCCCCCGGACAGGGCTCTCTACGAGCAGTACTTC.